Listed below are T cell receptor beta chains from one sample, sequenced in a study of STAT5B mutations in CD4+ large granular lymphocyte leukemia. The protocol was immunoSEQ multiplex PCR, while the TCRdb copy is restricted to in-frame clones and leaves out a portion. The sample carries about 34,000 clones, 70% to 90% recorded once. The sequenced sample consisted of CD4+ T cells from blood buffy coats. The receptors shown here come from a human donor in good health. Both conserved end residues are part of each CDR3. Each record gives: J gene, V gene, D gene, clone size, CDR3 DNA, CDR3 protein. A D gene is named only where the DNA matches it firmly. The listing skips clone size in some rows; elsewhere it reads once, few, many or a size class.

TRBJ1-1	TRBV7-9	.	once	TGTGCCAGCAGCTTAGAGACCACTGAAGCTTTCTTT	CASSLETTEAFF
TRBJ2-7	TRBV7-2	.	.	TGTGCCAGCAGCTTAGTTGACGGTACATCCTACGAGCAGTACTTC	CASSLVDGTSYEQYF
TRBJ2-2	TRBV10-1	.	.	TGCGCCAGCAGTGGGTGGATCACCGGGGAGCTGTTTTTT	CASSGWITGELFF
TRBJ2-5	TRBV7-2	.	.	TGTGCCAGCAGCCAAGGGACCCTCAGGGACGAGACCCAGTACTTC	CASSQGTLRDETQYF
TRBJ1-2	TRBV2	.	few	TGTGCCACCAAAAGACCACCTCCCAACTATGGCTACACCTTC	CATKRPPPNYGYTF
TRBJ2-7	TRBV7-9	.	.	TGTGCCAGCAGCACTCATGTCACCTACGAGCAGTACTTC	CASSTHVTYEQYF
TRBJ2-2	TRBV6-5	.	few	TGTGCCAGCAGGGCCGGCCCCCTGAACACCGGGGAGCTGTTTTTT	CASRAGPLNTGELFF
TRBJ2-5	TRBV15	TRBD1	.	TGTGCCACCAGCAGAGATCTAGGACAGGGAAAAGAGACCCAGTACTTC	CATSRDLGQGKETQYF
TRBJ1-2	TRBV5-1	.	.	TGCGCCAGCAGCTTGGCCGCTGGGCCTAGTGGCTACACCTTC	CASSLAAGPSGYTF
TRBJ2-7	TRBV11-3	.	.	TGTGCCAGCAGCTCGGGCTGGACGGCTTACGAGCAGTACTTC	CASSSGWTAYEQYF
TRBJ2-5	TRBV9	.	once	TGTGCCAGCAGCGCGGGGGCTAGCCAAGAGACCCAGTACTTC	CASSAGASQETQYF
TRBJ2-3	TRBV5-5	.	.	TGTGCCAGCAGCTTCCATCCAGAGGGTTTGGATACGCAGTATTTT	CASSFHPEGLDTQYF
TRBJ1-2	TRBV5-6	TRBD1	.	TGTGCCAGCAGACTACCAGGACAGGGACCCAACTATGGCTACACCTTC	CASRLPGQGPNYGYTF
TRBJ2-7	TRBV5-1	TRBD1	.	TGCGCCAGCAGCTTGTTAGGGACAGGGGCGGACGAGCAGTACTTC	CASSLLGTGADEQYF
TRBJ2-1	TRBV10-3	TRBD2	.	TGTGCCATCAGTTCTTCTAGCGGGAGTATCACCTACAATGAGCAGTTCTTC	CAISSSSGSITYNEQFF
TRBJ2-1	TRBV6-6	.	.	TGTGCCAGCGCTCCAGGGGTAAATGAGCAGTTCTTC	CASAPGVNEQFF
TRBJ1-2	TRBV5-1	TRBD1	.	TGCGCCAGCAGCTTGGAGGGACAGGGGGCGAGAGGCTACACCTTC	CASSLEGQGARGYTF
TRBJ2-1	TRBV5-4	TRBD2	.	TGTGCCAGCAGCCCGGGAGGGAATCTTCCCTCCTACAATGAGCAGTTCTTC	CASSPGGNLPSYNEQFF
TRBJ1-4	TRBV19	.	.	TGTGCCAGTAGGAAGAGGAAAGCAACTAATGAAAAACTGTTTTTT	CASRKRKATNEKLFF
TRBJ1-5	TRBV6-6	.	.	TGTGCCAGCAGAGACAGGACAAACAATCAGCCCCAGCATTTT	CASRDRTNNQPQHF
TRBJ2-3	TRBV5-4	.	.	TGTGCCAGCAGCACCTCGTACACAGATACGCAGTATTTT	CASSTSYTDTQYF
TRBJ2-5	TRBV7-8	.	.	TGTGCCAGCAGCTCCCCAACGGAACATGTGGCCCAGTACTTC	CASSSPTEHVAQYF
TRBJ2-1	TRBV18	.	.	TGTGCCAGCTCACCCCAGAAAGGGAACAGGGCCGGGTACAATGAGCAGTTCTTC	CASSPQKGNRAGYNEQFF
TRBJ2-7	TRBV28	.	.	TGTGCCAGCAGTTTACGGCCGAACGAGCAGTACTTC	CASSLRPNEQYF
TRBJ2-5	TRBV6-5	.	.	TGTGCCAGCAGTTACTCGGACTCCGGGACCCAGTACTTC	CASSYSDSGTQYF
TRBJ2-2	TRBV9	.	.	TGTGCCAGCAGCGTAGCACGGGTTGGCGGGGAGCTGTTTTTT	CASSVARVGGELFF
TRBJ2-3	TRBV7-3	.	.	TGTGCCAGCAGCTTATGGGGCGGGAATACAGATACGCAGTATTTT	CASSLWGGNTDTQYF
TRBJ2-5	TRBV7-2	.	once	TGTGCCAGCAGCTTGCAGGGTAGAGGAGAGACCCAGTACTTC	CASSLQGRGETQYF
TRBJ2-7	TRBV18	.	.	TGTGCCAGCTCACCACCAAGCGTAACCTACGAGCAGTACTTC	CASSPPSVTYEQYF
TRBJ1-3	TRBV7-6	.	.	TGTGCCAGCAGCTTAGCCCCCGGAGGGGTCGTTGGAAACACCATATATTTT	CASSLAPGGVVGNTIYF
TRBJ2-1	TRBV7-8	.	.	TGTGCCAGCAGCCCTTGGGACTCGCGATACAATGAGCAGTTCTTC	CASSPWDSRYNEQFF
TRBJ1-2	TRBV27	.	.	TGTGCCAGCAGTCTCAGGGTGAGCTATGGCTACACCTTC	CASSLRVSYGYTF
TRBJ2-3	TRBV6-4	.	.	TGTGCCAGCAGTGAAGGGAGTTGGATGGATACGCAGTATTTT	CASSEGSWMDTQYF
TRBJ1-5	TRBV21-1	.	.	TGTGCCAGCAGCAAAGATGGGGGAATACGACAGCCCCAGCATTTT	CASSKDGGIRQPQHF
TRBJ1-4	TRBV5-1	.	.	TGCGCCAGCAGCTTGGGGGCGTCTAATGAAAAACTGTTTTTT	CASSLGASNEKLFF
TRBJ1-4	TRBV11-3	.	.	TGTGCCAGCAGCCCCCGAGGTGGGGATGAAAAACTGTTTTTT	CASSPRGGDEKLFF